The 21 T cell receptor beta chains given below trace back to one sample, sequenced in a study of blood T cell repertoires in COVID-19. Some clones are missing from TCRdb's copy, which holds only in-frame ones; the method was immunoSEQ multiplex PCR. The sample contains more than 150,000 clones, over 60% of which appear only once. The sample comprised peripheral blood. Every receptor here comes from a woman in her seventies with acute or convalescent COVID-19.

The CDR3: CASSFGTGYNEKLFF. The DNA of the CDR3 is TGTGCCAGTAGTTTCGGGACAGGATATAATGAAAAACTGTTTTTT. The V call is TRBV19, the J call TRBJ1-4, with TRBD1 identical over 8 bases. V shed 5 bases and J 4 bases; nucleotides not matched to a gene: 6. The CDR3 is made up of 15 amino acids. CDR1 is LNHDA, CDR2 SQIVND, per germline (reference sequence).

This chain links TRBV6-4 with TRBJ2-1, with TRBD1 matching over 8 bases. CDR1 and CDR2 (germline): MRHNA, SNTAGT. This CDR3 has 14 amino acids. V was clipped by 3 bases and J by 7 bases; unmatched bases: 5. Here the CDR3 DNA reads TGTGCCAGCAGTGATACAGACAGGGGTAATGAGCAGTTCTTC. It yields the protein CASSDTDRGNEQFF.

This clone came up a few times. The CDR3: CASSLTVGQGIRGYTF. CDR3 DNA sequence: TGCGCCAGCAGCTTGACGGTGGGACAGGGTATCCGCGGCTACACCTTC. The chain joins TRBV5-1 to TRBJ1-2, with 9 bases identical to TRBD1. V lost 1 base to trimming and J lost 8 bases; unmatched junction nucleotides: 12. The CDR3 covers 16 residues. Per germline, CDR1 SGHRS and CDR2 YFSETQ.

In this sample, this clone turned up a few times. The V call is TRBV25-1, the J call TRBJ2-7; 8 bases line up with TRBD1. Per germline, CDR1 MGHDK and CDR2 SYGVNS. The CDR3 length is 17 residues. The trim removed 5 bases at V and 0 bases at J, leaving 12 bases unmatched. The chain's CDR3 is CASSQTGAIESSYEQYF. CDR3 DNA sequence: TGTGCCAGCAGTCAGACAGGGGCGATCGAGAGCTCCTACGAGCAGTACTTC.

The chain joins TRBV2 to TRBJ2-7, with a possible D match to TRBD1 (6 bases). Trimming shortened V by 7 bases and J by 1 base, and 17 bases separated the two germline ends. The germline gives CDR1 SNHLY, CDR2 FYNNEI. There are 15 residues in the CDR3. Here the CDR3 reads CASTPGTWGSYEQYF. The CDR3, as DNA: TGTGCCAGCACCCCCGGGACATGGGGGTCCTACGAGCAGTACTTC.

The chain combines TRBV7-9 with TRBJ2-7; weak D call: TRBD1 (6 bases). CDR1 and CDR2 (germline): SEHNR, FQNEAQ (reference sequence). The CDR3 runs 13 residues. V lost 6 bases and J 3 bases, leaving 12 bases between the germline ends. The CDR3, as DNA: TGTGCCAGCAGGGGCGTCAGGGGCTACGAGCAGTACTTC. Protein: CASRGVRGYEQYF. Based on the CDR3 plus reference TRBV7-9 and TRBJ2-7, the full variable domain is DTGVSQNPRHKITKRGQNVTFRCDPISEHNRLYWYRQTLGQGPEFLTYFQNEAQLEKSRLLSDRFSAERPKGSFSTLEIQRTEQGDSAMYLCASRGVRGYEQYFGPGTRLTVT.

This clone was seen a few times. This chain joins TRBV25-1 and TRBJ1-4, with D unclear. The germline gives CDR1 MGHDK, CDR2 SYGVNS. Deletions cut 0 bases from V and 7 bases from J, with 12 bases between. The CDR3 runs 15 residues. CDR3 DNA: TGTGCCAGCAGTGAATATCGGGGAGGAGGTGAAAAACTGTTTTTT. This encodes CASSEYRGGGEKLFF.

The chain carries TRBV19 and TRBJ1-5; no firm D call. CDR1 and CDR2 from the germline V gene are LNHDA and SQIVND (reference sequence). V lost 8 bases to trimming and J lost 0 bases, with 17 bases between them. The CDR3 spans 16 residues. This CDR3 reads CASFEGSPISNQPQHF. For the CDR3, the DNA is TGTGCCAGTTTTGAAGGGAGCCCCATTAGCAATCAGCCCCAGCATTTT.

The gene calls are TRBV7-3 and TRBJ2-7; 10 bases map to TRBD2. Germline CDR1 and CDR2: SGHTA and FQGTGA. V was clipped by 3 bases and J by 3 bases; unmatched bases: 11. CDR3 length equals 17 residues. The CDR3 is CASSFLTRLAGVYEQYF. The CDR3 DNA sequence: TGTGCCAGCAGCTTCCTCACGAGGCTAGCGGGAGTCTACGAGCAGTACTTC.

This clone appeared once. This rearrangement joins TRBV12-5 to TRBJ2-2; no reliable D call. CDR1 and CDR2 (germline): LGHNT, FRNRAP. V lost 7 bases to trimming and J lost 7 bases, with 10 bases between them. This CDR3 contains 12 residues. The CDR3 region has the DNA TGTGCTAGTGAGCCAATTGGCGGGGAGCTGTTTTTT. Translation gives CASEPIGGELFF.

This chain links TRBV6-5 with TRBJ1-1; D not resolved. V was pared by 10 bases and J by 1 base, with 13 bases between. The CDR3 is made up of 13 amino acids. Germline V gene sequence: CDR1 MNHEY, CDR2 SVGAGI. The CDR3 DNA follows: TGTGCCACTTCCTCGGAGCGGAACACTGAAGCTTTCTTT. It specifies CATSSERNTEAFF.

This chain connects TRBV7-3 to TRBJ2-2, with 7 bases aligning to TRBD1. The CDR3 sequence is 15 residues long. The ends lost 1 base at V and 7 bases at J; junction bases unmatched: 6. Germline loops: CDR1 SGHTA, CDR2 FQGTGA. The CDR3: CASSLRQGRVGELFF. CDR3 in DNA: TGTGCCAGCAGCTTAAGACAGGGCCGAGTCGGGGAGCTGTTTTTT. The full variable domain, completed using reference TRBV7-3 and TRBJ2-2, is GAGVSQTPSNKVTEKGKYVELRCDPISGHTALYWYRQSLGQGPEFLIYFQGTGAADDSGLPNDRFFAVRPEGSVSTLKIQRTERGDSAVYLCASSLRQGRVGELFFGEGSRLTVL.

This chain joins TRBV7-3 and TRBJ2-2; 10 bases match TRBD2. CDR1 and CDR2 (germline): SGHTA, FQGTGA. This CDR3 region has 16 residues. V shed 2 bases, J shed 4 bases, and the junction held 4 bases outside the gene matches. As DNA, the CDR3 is TGTGCCAGCAGCTTATTAGCGGGAGGTGGCACCGGGGAGCTGTTTTTT. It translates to CASSLLAGGGTGELFF.

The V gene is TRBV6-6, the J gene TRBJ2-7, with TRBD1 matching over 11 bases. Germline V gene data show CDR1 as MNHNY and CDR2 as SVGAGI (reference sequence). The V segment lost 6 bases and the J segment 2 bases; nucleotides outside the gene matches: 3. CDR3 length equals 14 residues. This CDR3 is CASRRGQGAYEQYF. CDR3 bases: TGTGCCAGCAGGAGGGGACAGGGGGCCTACGAGCAGTACTTC.

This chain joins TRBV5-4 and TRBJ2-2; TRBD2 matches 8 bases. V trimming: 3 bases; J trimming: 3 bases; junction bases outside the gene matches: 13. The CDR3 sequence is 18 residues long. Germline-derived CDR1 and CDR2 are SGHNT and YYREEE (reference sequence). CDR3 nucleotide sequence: TGTGCCAGCAGCTCCGCCAGGGTGGCTAGCGGGTACACCGGGGAGCTGTTTTTT. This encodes CASSSARVASGYTGELFF. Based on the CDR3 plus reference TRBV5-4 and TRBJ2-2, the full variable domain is ETGVTQSPTHLIKTRGQQVTLRCSSQSGHNTVSWYQQALGQGPQFIFQYYREEENGRGNFPPRFSGLQFPNYSSELNVNALELDDSALYLCASSSARVASGYTGELFFGEGSRLTVL.

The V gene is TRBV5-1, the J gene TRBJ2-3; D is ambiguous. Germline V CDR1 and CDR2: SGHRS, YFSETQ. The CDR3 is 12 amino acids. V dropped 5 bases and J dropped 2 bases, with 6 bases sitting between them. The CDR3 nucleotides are TGCGCCAGCAGACAGTCCACAGATACGCAGTATTTT. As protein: CASRQSTDTQYF.

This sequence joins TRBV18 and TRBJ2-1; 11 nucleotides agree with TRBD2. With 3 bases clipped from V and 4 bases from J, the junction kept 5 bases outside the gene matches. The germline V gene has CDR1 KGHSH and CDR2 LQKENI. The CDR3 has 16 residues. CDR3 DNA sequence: TGTGCCAGCTCACCGATAGCGGGAGGGACGTACAATGAGCAGTTCTTC. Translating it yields CASSPIAGGTYNEQFF.

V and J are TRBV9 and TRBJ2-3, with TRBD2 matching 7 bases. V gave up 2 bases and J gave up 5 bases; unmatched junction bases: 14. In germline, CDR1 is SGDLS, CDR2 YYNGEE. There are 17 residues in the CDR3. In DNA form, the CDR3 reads TGTGCCAGCAGCGTTTTTATCGGGGGAGGGCCGGGAGATACGCAGTATTTT. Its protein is CASSVFIGGGPGDTQYF.

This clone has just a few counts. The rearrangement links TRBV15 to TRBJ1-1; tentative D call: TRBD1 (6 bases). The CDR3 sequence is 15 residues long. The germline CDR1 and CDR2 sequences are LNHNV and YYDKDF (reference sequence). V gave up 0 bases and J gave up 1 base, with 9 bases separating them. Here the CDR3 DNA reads TGTGCCACCAGCAGAGATATACAGGGGAACACTGAAGCTTTCTTT. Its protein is CATSRDIQGNTEAFF.

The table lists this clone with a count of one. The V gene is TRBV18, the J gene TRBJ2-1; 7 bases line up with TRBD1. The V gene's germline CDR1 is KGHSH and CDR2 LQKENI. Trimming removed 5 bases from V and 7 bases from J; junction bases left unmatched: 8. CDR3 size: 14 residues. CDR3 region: CASSSTGYQNEQFF. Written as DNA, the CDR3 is TGTGCCAGCTCATCGACAGGGTACCAGAATGAGCAGTTCTTC.

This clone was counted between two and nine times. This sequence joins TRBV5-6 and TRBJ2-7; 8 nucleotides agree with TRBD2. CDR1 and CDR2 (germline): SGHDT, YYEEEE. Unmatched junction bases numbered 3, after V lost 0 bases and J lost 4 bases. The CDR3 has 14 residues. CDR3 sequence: CASSLGASGYEQYF. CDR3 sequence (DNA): TGTGCCAGCAGCTTGGGGGCTAGCGGGTACGAGCAGTACTTC.